These 30 T cell receptor beta chains originate from one sample sequenced in a study of T cell changes during pregnancy in multiple sclerosis. Assay: immunoSEQ multiplex PCR; the TCRdb copy retains only in-frame clones and omits some. This table has more than 65,000 clones, about 89% appearing once. This material consisted of peripheral blood, taken in the first trimester of pregnancy. All receptors come from a female donor with multiple sclerosis, enrolled in a pregnancy study.

This chain joins TRBV19 and TRBJ2-2, with 7 bases fitting TRBD2. This CDR3 has 18 residues. J was trimmed by 0 bases and V by 5 bases; bases with no gene match: 12. Looked up from germline, CDR1 is LNHDA and CDR2 is SQIVND (reference sequence). CDR3 DNA sequence: TGTGCCAGTAGTCGAAAACCAGCTAGCGGTTCGAACACCGGGGAGCTGTTTTTT. It encodes CASSRKPASGSNTGELFF. Full variable domain (outside the CDR3, taken from reference TRBV19 and TRBJ2-2): DGGITQSPKYLFRKEGQNVTLSCEQNLNHDAMYWYRQDPGQGLRLIYYSQIVNDFQKGDIAEGYSVSREKKESFPLTVTSAQKNPTAFYLCASSRKPASGSNTGELFFGEGSRLTVL.

This clone was counted a single time. The chain is built from TRBV15 and TRBJ1-6; 9 positions match TRBD1. This CDR3 has 16 amino acids. CDR1 and CDR2 from the germline V gene are LNHNV and YYDKDF (reference sequence). The V segment lost 0 bases and the J segment 7 bases; nucleotides outside the gene matches: 4. DNA for the CDR3: TGTGCCACCAGCAGAGATAGACAGGGGGGGAATTCACCCCTCCACTTT. This sequence encodes CATSRDRQGGNSPLHF.

The chain has TRBV5-1 and TRBJ2-7; no firm D call. CDR1 is SGHRS, CDR2 YFSETQ, per germline. V was pared by 2 bases and J by 2 bases, with 8 bases between. CDR3 length: 13 amino acids. The CDR3 loop reads CASSFGGTYEQYF. The CDR3 nucleotides read TGCGCCAGCAGCTTCGGCGGTACCTACGAGCAGTACTTC. Drawing the rest from reference TRBV5-1 and TRBJ2-7, the complete variable domain is KAGVTQTPRYLIKTRGQQVTLSCSPISGHRSVSWYQQTPGQGLQFLFEYFSETQRNKGNFPGRFSGRQFSNSRSEMNVSTLELGDSALYLCASSFGGTYEQYFGPGTRLTVT.

The genes are TRBV28 and TRBJ1-2; perhaps TRBD1 as D (6 bases). Trimming pared 7 bases from V and 4 bases from J, leaving 13 bases between. The CDR3 is made up of 13 amino acids. From germline, CDR1 is MDHEN and CDR2 SYDVKM. CDR3 region: CASNLQGVYGYTF. The CDR3 DNA sequence: TGTGCCAGCAACCTACAGGGCGTCTATGGCTACACCTTC.

This chain links TRBV21-1 with TRBJ2-3; the D segment call TRBD1 is taken from the table without a DNA check. TRBV21-1 corresponds to a pseudogene. This CDR3 has 14 amino acids. The CDR3 loop is CASSKGQGTDTQYF. In nucleotides, the CDR3 is TGTGCCAGCAGCAAAGGGCAGGGCACAGATACGCAGTATTTT.

The V call is TRBV29-1, the J call TRBJ1-2; the match to TRBD1 covers 9 bases. The CDR3 spans 15 residues. J gave up 7 bases and V 1 base, and 10 bases lay outside the gene matches. The germline gives CDR1 SQVTM, CDR2 ANQGSEA. The CDR3: CSVEALPTGGSGYTF. For the CDR3, the DNA is TGCAGCGTTGAAGCCCTCCCGACAGGGGGAAGTGGCTACACCTTC.

The rearrangement links TRBV5-5 to TRBJ2-1, with 7 bases fitting TRBD1. J was trimmed by 0 bases and V by 1 base; bases with no gene match: 1. The germline V gene has CDR1 SGHKS and CDR2 YYEKEE (reference sequence). The CDR3 sequence is 15 residues long. The CDR3 DNA reads TGTGCCAGCAGCTTGTCAGGGGGCTCCTACAATGAGCAGTTCTTC. Translation gives CASSLSGGSYNEQFF.

V gene TRBV2 combines with J gene TRBJ1-6; a weak D match, TRBD1 (5 bases). The CDR3 runs 16 residues. Germline V gene data show CDR1 as SNHLY and CDR2 as FYNNEI. V was clipped by 3 bases and J by 6 bases, with 15 bases between them. CDR3 in DNA: TGTGCCAGCAGTGATCGGGGAGGGGCTCTTAATTCACCCCTCCACTTT. Protein sequence: CASSDRGGALNSPLHF.

This clone was counted a single time. This sequence joins TRBV11-2 and TRBJ1-4; 7 bases agree with TRBD1. The CDR3 loop spans 15 amino acids. Germline loops: CDR1 SGHAT, CDR2 FQNNGV. V lost 5 bases and J lost 3; bases outside the gene matches: 6. CDR3 in DNA: TGTGCCAGCAGCCCTAACCAGGGGGCTAATGAAAAACTGTTTTTT. This sequence encodes CASSPNQGANEKLFF.

V usage is TRBV9 and J usage is TRBJ1-5; a possible D gene is TRBD1 (5 bases). The germline V and J ends were trimmed by 4 bases and 0 bases, with 11 bases remaining between them. CDR3 length: 15 amino acids. Germline CDR1 and CDR2: SGDLS and YYNGEE. The CDR3 DNA follows: TGTGCCAGCAGCAGTGGGGGGAATAGCAATCAGCCCCAGCATTTT. This gives the protein CASSSGGNSNQPQHF.

The chain has TRBV2 and TRBJ2-1; D not resolved. This CDR3 comprises 14 residues. Germline V lookup: CDR1 SNHLY, CDR2 FYNNEI. V dropped 0 bases and J dropped 3 bases, with 6 bases sitting between them. CDR3 sequence (DNA): TGTGCCAGCAGTGAAGCTGTGAGCTACAATGAGCAGTTCTTC. It translates to CASSEAVSYNEQFF.

J is TRBJ1-2 and V is TRBV13, with a tentative D call TRBD1 (5 bases). Deletions cut 4 bases from V and 4 bases from J, with 10 bases between. The CDR3 sequence is 13 residues long. Germline V gene data show CDR1 as PRHDT and CDR2 as FYEKMQ (reference sequence). The CDR3 protein is CASSSGGGYGYTF. CDR3 bases: TGTGCCAGCAGCTCGGGCGGGGGCTATGGCTACACCTTC.

This chain's CDR3 is CASSYGPQGSYGYTF. CDR3 DNA: TGTGCCAGCAGTTACGGACCACAGGGGAGCTATGGCTACACCTTC. The rearrangement uses TRBV6-4 and TRBJ1-2; 7 bases line up with TRBD1. Germline V gene lookup returns CDR1 MRHNA and CDR2 SNTAGT. V shed 5 bases, J shed 4 bases, and the junction held 10 bases outside the gene matches. This CDR3 is built from 15 residues.

The chain recombines TRBV7-2 with TRBJ2-7, with 12 bases identical to TRBD2. Germline trimming cut 5 bases from V and 6 bases from J; bases unmatched to any gene: 11. This CDR3 has 16 amino acids. CDR1 is SGHTA, CDR2 FQGNSA, per germline. CDR3 in DNA: TGTGCCAGCAGCAAGACTAGCGGGAGCAGGGGGTCCGAGCAGTACTTC. Amino acids: CASSKTSGSRGSEQYF.

V is TRBV18 and J is TRBJ2-2, with 7 bases matching TRBD1. V lost 2 bases and J lost 4; bases outside the gene matches: 7. This CDR3 is 16 amino acids long. Germline V gene lookup returns CDR1 KGHSH and CDR2 LQKENI. CDR3 amino acids: CASSPTTGFPTGELFF. The CDR3 DNA is TGTGCCAGCTCACCAACGACAGGGTTCCCCACCGGGGAGCTGTTTTTT.

The gene calls are TRBV7-8 and TRBJ2-5; D ambiguous. CDR1 and CDR2 from the germline V gene are SGHVS and FQNEAQ. Trimming shortened V by 1 base and J by 1 base, and 10 bases separated the two germline ends. The CDR3 is made up of 15 amino acids. For the CDR3, the DNA is TGTGCCAGCAGCTTAGTCGGTAGTACCCAAGAGACCCAGTACTTC. Encoded protein: CASSLVGSTQETQYF.

The V call is TRBV2, the J call TRBJ2-7; no clear D. The CDR3 length is 14 residues. Trimming cost V 1 base and J 2 bases, with 9 bases left between them. Per germline, CDR1 SNHLY and CDR2 FYNNEI. This CDR3 is CASSEDNNTYEQYF. The CDR3 DNA reads TGTGCCAGCAGTGAAGATAATAATACCTACGAGCAGTACTTC.

J is TRBJ1-3 and V is TRBV7-2; D call uncertain. This CDR3 has 13 amino acids. Looked up from germline, CDR1 is SGHTA and CDR2 is FQGNSA. V gave up 6 bases and J gave up 0 bases, with 6 bases separating them. The CDR3 loop is CASSLSSGNTIYF. CDR3 nucleotides: TGTGCCAGCAGTCTCAGCTCTGGAAACACCATATATTTT.

The chain uses TRBV19 and TRBJ1-2; 7 bases are shared with TRBD1. The V segment lost 7 bases and the J segment 6 bases; nucleotides outside the gene matches: 8. This CDR3 comprises 13 residues. Germline V gives CDR1 LNHDA, CDR2 SQIVND (reference sequence). This chain's CDR3 is CASKVAGGNGYTF. As DNA, the CDR3 is TGTGCCAGTAAGGTGGCAGGGGGAAATGGCTACACCTTC.

This chain connects TRBV6-1 to TRBJ1-6; D is ambiguous. Trimming removed 7 bases at V and 6 bases at J, with 16 bases between. CDR3 length: 15 residues. CDR1 is MNHNS, CDR2 SASEGT, per germline. Written as DNA, the CDR3 is TGTGCCAGCACCAATGACCGGTCGGGTAATTCACCCCTCCACTTT. Translation gives CASTNDRSGNSPLHF.

This rearrangement joins TRBV7-9 to TRBJ2-3; 7 bases agree with TRBD2. The CDR3 spans 16 residues. Trimming took 3 bases from V and 5 from J; bases not matched to a gene: 11. Germline CDR1 reads SEHNR; CDR2 reads FQNEAQ (reference sequence). The CDR3 DNA is TGTGCCAGCAGCTTCTCGGGGAGGGGAAACAAAGATACGCAGTATTTT. It yields the protein CASSFSGRGNKDTQYF.

This clone was found a few times. The rearrangement uses TRBV28 and TRBJ1-2; no clear D. The germline V gene encodes CDR1 MDHEN and CDR2 SYDVKM. The length of the CDR3 is 13 residues. V shed 7 bases and J shed 5 bases, with 14 bases lying between them. The CDR3 DNA follows: TGTGCCAGCACCGAAAGGGAGCAATATGGCTACACCTTC. Its translation: CASTEREQYGYTF.

The chain combines TRBV7-2 with TRBJ2-3, with 13 bases lining up with TRBD2. The CDR3 extends over 17 amino acids. Trimming removed 2 bases from V and 3 bases from J; junction bases left unmatched: 5. Per the germline V gene, CDR1 is SGHTA and CDR2 is FQGNSA. The CDR3, as DNA: TGTGCCAGCAGCTTAAGAGGACTAGCGGGAGCAACAGATACGCAGTATTTT. It is translated as CASSLRGLAGATDTQYF.

A word on this clone: The sample carries other DNA sequences with the same CDR3. V gene TRBV6-5 combines with J gene TRBJ2-7, with no clear D. V was shortened by 0 bases and J by 0 bases, with 6 bases between the two germline ends. CDR3 length: 14 residues. CDR1 and CDR2 from the germline V gene are MNHEY and SVGAGI. CDR3 amino acids: CASSYSRDSYEQYF. As DNA, the CDR3 is TGTGCCAGCAGTTACTCTAGAGACTCCTACGAGCAGTACTTC.

The V call is TRBV5-6, the J call TRBJ2-1; perhaps TRBD2 as D (6 bases). V gave up 6 bases and J gave up 1 base, with 17 bases separating them. CDR3 size: 16 residues. Germline V gene lookup returns CDR1 SGHDT and CDR2 YYEEEE. This CDR3 is CASIPRGSLSYNEQFF. For the CDR3, the DNA is TGTGCCAGCATCCCCCGGGGGAGTCTTTCCTACAATGAGCAGTTCTTC.

The V and J genes are TRBV28 and TRBJ1-5; no firm D call. Germline V CDR1 and CDR2: MDHEN, SYDVKM. The CDR3 totals 14 residues. V shed 7 bases and J shed 7 bases, with 17 bases lying between them. In DNA form, the CDR3 reads TGTGCCAGCATTGAGGGTACGGTAAGGCAGCCCCAGCATTTT. This codes for CASIEGTVRQPQHF.

The gene calls are TRBV5-1 and TRBJ2-2, with 7 bases fitting TRBD1. From germline, CDR1 is SGHRS and CDR2 YFSETQ. V lost 2 bases to trimming and J lost 2 bases; unmatched junction nucleotides: 6. The CDR3 extends over 16 amino acids. The CDR3 region is CASSFSGTANTGELFF. CDR3 nucleotides: TGCGCCAGCAGCTTTTCCGGGACAGCCAACACCGGGGAGCTGTTTTTT.

This sequence joins TRBV27 and TRBJ2-3; 10 nucleotides align to TRBD2. This CDR3 is 18 amino acids long. CDR1 is MNHEY and CDR2 is SMNVEV in the germline V gene (reference sequence). V was pared by 7 bases and J by 7 bases, with 20 bases of the junction left unmatched. CDR3 region: CASTTGSTSGYTQHTQYF. CDR3 DNA sequence: TGTGCCAGCACCACTGGGTCGACTAGCGGGTACACACAACATACGCAGTATTTT.

This clone was recorded a few times. The chain couples TRBV6-1 to TRBJ2-7, with D uncertain. The CDR3 is 11 amino acids. The ends were cut back, 4 bases at V and 7 bases at J, with 8 bases in the middle. Per the germline V gene, CDR1 is MNHNS and CDR2 is SASEGT. DNA of the CDR3: TGTGCCAGCAGTGGAACGCGGGAGCAGTACTTC. This translates into CASSGTREQYF.

This clone was observed a single time. CDR3 coding DNA: TGTGCCAGCAGCCCTATTCCATTACTAGCGGGAGACGAGCAGTACTTC. The encoded protein is CASSPIPLLAGDEQYF. This chain links TRBV5-4 with TRBJ2-7; TRBD2 matches 11 bases. J was trimmed by 5 bases and V by 4 bases; bases with no gene match: 11. Germline loops: CDR1 SGHNT, CDR2 YYREEE (reference sequence). The CDR3 covers 16 residues.